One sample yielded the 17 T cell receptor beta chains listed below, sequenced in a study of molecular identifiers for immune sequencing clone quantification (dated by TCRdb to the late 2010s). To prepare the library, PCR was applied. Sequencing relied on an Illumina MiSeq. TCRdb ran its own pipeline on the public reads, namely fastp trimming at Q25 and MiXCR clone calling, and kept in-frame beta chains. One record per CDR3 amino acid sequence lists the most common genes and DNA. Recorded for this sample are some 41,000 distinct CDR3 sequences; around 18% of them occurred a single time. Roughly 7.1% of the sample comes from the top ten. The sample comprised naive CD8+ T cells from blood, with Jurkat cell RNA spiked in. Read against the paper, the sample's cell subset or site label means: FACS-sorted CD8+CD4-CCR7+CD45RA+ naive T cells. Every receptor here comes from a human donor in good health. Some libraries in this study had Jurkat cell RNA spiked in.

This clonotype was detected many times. This CDR3 is CASSRDSTDTQYF. CDR3 bases: TGTGCCAGCAGTCGGGATAGCACAGATACGCAGTATTTT. The chain employs TRBV7-6 and TRBJ2-3; possible D gene TRBD2, 5 bases. CDR3 length: 13 residues. V was shortened by 6 bases and J by 0 bases, with 7 bases between the two germline ends. Germline V CDR1 and CDR2: SGHVS, FNYEAQ.

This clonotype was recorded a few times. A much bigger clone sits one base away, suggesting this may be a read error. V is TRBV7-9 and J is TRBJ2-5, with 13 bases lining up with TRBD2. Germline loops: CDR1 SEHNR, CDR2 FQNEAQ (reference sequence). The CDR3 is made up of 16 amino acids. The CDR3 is CASSLELAGGREAQYF. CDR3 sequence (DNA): TGTGCCAGCAGCTTGGAACTAGCGGGAGGGAGAGAGGCCCAGTACTTC. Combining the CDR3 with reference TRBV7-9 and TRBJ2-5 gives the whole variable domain DTGVSQNPRHKITKRGQNVTFRCDPISEHNRLYWYRQTLGQGPEFLTYFQNEAQLEKSRLLSDRFSAERPKGSFSTLEIQRTEQGDSAMYLCASSLELAGGREAQYFGPGTRLLVL.

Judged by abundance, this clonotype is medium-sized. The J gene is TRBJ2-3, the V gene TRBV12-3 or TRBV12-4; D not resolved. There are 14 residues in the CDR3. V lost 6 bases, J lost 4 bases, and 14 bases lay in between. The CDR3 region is CASRSGPRADTQYF. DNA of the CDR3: TGTGCCAGCAGGTCCGGGCCGCGAGCAGATACGCAGTATTTT.

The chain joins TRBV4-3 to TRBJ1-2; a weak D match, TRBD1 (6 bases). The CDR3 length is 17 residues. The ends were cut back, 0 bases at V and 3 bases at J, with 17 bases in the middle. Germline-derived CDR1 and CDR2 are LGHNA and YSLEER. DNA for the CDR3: TGCGCCAGCAGCCAAGATTGGCAGGGGCGATCTTACTATGGCTACACCTTC. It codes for CASSQDWQGRSYYGYTF.

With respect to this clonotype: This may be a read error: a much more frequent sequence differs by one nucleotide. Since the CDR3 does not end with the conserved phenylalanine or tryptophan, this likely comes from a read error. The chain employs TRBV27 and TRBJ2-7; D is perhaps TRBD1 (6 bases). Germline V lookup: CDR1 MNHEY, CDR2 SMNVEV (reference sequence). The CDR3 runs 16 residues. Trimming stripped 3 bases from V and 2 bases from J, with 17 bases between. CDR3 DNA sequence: TGTGCCAGCAGTTTCTCAACAGGGTTTTGGCCCTACGAGCAGTACCTC. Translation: CASSFSTGFWPYEQYL.

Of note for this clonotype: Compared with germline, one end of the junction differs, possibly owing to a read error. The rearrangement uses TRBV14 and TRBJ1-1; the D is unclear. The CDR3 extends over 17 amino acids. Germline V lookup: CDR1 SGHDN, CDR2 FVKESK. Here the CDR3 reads CASGQGWLRYAYTEAFF. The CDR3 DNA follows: TGTGCCAGCGGCCAAGGGTGGTTGAGATACGCGTACACTGAAGCTTTCTTT.

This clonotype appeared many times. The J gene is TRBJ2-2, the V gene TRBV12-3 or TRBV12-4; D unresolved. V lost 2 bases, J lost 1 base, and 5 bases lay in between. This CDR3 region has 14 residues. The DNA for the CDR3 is TGTGCCAGCAGTTTACCCCAGAACACCGGGGAGCTGTTTTTT. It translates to CASSLPQNTGELFF.

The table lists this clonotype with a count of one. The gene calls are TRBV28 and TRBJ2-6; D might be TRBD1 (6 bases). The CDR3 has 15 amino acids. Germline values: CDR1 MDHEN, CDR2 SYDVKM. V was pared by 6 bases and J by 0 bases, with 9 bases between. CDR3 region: CASRGARSGANVLTF. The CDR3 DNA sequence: TGTGCCAGCAGGGGGGCCCGCTCTGGGGCCAACGTCCTGACTTTC. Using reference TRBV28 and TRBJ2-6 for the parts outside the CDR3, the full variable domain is DVKVTQSSRYLVKRTGEKVFLECVQDMDHENMFWYRQDPGLGLRLIYFSYDVKMKEKGDIPEGYSVSREKKERFSLILESASTNQTSMYLCASRGARSGANVLTFGAGSRLTVL.

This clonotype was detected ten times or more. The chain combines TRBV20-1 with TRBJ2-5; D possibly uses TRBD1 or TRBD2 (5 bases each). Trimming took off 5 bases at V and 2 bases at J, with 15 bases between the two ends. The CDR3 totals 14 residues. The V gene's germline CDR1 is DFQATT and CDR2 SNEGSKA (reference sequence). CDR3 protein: CSADAGTVQETQYF. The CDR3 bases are TGCAGTGCTGATGCCGGGACGGTTCAAGAGACCCAGTACTTC.

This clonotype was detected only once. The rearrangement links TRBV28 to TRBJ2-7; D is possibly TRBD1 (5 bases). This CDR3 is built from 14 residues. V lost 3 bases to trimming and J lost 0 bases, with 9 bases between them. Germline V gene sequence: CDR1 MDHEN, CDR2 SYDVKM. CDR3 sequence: CASSFAGISYEQYF. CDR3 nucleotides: TGTGCCAGCAGTTTCGCAGGGATCTCCTACGAGCAGTACTTC.

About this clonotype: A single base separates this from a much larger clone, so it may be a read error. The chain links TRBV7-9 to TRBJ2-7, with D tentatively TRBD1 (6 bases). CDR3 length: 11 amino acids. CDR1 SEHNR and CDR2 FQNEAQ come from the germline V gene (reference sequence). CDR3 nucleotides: TGTGCCGGCAGGGACATTTACGAGCAGTACTTC. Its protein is CAGRDIYEQYF.

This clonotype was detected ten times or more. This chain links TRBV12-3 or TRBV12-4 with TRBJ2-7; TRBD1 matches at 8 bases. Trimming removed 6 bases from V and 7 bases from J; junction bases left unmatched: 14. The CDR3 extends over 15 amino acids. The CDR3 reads CASSLTGARAWEQYF. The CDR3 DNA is TGTGCCAGCAGCCTGACAGGGGCCAGGGCCTGGGAGCAGTACTTC.

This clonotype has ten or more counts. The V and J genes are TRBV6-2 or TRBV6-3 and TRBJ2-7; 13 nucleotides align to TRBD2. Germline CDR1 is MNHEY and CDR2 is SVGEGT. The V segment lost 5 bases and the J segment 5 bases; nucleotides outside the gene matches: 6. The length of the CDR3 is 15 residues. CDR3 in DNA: TGTGCCAGCAGTCGGACTAGCGGGAGTTTCAACGAGCAGTACTTC. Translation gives CASSRTSGSFNEQYF.

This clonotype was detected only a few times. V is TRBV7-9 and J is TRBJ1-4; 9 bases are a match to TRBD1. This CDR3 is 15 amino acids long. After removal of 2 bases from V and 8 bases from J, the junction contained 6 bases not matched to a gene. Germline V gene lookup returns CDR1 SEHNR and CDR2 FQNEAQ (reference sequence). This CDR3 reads CASSLPGQGREKLFF. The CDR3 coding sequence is TGTGCCAGCAGCTTACCGGGACAGGGACGAGAAAAACTGTTTTTT.

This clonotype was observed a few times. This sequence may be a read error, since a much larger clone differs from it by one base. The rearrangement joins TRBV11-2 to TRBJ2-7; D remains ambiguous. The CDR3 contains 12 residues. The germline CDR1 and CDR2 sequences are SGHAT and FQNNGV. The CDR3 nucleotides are TGTGCCAGCAACTTAGGCCCCTACGAGCAGTACTTC. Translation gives CASNLGPYEQYF.

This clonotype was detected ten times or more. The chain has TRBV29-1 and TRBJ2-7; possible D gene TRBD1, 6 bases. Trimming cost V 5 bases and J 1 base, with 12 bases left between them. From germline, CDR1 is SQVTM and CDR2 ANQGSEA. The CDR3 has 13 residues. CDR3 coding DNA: TGCAGCGTTCTACCAGGGGATTCCTACGAGCAGTACTTC. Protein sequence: CSVLPGDSYEQYF.

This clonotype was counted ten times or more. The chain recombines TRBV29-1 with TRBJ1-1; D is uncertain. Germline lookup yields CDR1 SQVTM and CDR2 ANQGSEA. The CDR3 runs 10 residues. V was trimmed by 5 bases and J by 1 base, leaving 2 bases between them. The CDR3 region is CSVRNTEAFF. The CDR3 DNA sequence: TGCAGCGTTAGGAACACTGAAGCTTTCTTT.